This T cell receptor (beta chain) was identified in a study of PD-1 blockade in mismatch repair-deficient tumors. Profiling relied on immunoSEQ multiplex PCR, and the TCRdb table lists in-frame clones only, not all of them. The sample lists 95,000 to 150,000 clones; 86% were seen once. Per germline, CDR1 MDHEN and CDR2 SYDVKM. V gave up 5 bases and J gave up 6 bases; unmatched junction bases: 13. The CDR3 is 16 amino acids. Sequenced material: peripheral blood, taken 44 weeks after starting pembrolizumab. The chain joins TRBV28 to TRBJ2-4, with 7 positions matching TRBD2. The sequence was obtained from an adult with mismatch repair-deficient cancer. This chain's CDR3 is CASSVLGGGPGNIQYF. In DNA, the CDR3 is TGTGCCAGCAGTGTCCTGGGGGGAGGGCCGGGAAACATTCAGTACTTC.